Sequencing of this T cell receptor beta chain was carried out in a study of cytomegalovirus exposure and HLA in healthy donors. Losses at the gene ends were 6 bases for V and 4 bases for J; bases not matched to a gene: 10. Germline V lookup: CDR1 MNHEY, CDR2 SMNVEV (reference sequence). The CDR3 sequence is 15 residues long. With 60 Vbeta and 13 Jbeta primers, the PCR was carried out. Some clones are missing from TCRdb's copy, which holds only in-frame ones; the method was immunoSEQ multiplex PCR. The repertoire holds approximately 170,000 clones, with 60% to 80% as singletons. In its sample, this clone was seen a few times. Though nominally healthy at sampling, donors likely had unrecorded immune exposures.

The rearrangement links TRBV27 to TRBJ1-2, with 8 bases that match TRBD1. Sequencing was done on a sample of PBMCs. This sequence was found in a man aged 35 to 55 in good health and CMV-seronegative. CDR3 DNA: TGTGCCAGCAGATTAACTTGGACAGGGCCCTATGGCTACACCTTC. Residues: CASRLTWTGPYGYTF.